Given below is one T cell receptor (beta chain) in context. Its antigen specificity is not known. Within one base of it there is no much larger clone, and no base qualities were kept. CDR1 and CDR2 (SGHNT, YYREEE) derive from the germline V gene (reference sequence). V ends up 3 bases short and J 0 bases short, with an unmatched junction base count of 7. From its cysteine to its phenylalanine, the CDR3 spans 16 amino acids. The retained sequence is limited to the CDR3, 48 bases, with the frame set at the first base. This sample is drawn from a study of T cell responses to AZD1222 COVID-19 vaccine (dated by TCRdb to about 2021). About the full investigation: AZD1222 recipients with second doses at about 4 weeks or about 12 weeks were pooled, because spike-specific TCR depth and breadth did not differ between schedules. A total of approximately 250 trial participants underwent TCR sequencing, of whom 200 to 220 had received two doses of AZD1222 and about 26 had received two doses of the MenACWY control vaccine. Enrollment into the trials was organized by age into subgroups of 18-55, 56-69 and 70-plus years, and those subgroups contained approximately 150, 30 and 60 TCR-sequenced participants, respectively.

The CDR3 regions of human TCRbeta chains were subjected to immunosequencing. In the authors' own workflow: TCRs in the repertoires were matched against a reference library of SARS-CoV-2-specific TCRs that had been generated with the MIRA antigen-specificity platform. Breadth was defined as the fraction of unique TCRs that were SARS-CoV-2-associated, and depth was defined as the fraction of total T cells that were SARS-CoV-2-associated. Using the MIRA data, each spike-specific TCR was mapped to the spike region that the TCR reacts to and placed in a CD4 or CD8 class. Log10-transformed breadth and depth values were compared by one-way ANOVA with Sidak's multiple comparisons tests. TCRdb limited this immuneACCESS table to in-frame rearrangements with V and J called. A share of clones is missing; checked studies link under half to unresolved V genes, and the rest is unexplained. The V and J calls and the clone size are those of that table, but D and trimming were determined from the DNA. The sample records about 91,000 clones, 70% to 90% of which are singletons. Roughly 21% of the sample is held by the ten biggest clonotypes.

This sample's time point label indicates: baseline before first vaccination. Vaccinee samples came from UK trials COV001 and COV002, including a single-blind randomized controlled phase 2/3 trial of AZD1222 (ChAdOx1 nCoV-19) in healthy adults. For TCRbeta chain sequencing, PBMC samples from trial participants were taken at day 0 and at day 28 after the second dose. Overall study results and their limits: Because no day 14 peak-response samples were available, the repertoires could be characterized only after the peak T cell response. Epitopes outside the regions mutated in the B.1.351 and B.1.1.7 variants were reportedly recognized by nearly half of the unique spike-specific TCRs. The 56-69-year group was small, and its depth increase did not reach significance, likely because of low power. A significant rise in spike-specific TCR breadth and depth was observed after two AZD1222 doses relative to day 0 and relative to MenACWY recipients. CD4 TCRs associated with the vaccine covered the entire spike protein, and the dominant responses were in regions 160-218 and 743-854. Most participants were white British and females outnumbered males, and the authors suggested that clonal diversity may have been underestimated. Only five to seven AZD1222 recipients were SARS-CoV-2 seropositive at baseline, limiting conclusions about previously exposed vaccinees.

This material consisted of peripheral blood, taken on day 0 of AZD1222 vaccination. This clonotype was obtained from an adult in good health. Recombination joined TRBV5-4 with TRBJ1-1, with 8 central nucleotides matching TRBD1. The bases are TGTGCCAGCAGCTCGGGCCTGGGACAGGTGAACACTGAAGCTTTCTTT. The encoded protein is CASSSGLGQVNTEAFF.